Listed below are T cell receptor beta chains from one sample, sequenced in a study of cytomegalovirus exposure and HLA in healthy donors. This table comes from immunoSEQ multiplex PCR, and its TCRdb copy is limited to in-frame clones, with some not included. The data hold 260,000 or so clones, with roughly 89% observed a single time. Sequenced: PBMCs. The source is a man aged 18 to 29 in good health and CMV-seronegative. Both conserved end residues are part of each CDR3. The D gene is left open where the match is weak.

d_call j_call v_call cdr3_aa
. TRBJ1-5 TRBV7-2 CASSLVGTGNQPQHF
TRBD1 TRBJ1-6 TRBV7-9 CASSFGAGGNSPLHF
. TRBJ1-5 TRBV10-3 CAISEITGSNQPQHF
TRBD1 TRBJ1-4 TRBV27 CASSLLTGGGGLFF
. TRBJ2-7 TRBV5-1 CASSFYTGNEQYF
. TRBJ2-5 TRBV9 CASSAPAQGGKTQYF
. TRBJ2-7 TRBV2 CASSEEGDYPYEQYF
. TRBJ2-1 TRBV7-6 CASSLESRQSNEQFF
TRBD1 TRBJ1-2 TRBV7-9 CASSLAHWTGANYGYTF
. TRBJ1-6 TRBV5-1 CASSLDANLRSPLHF
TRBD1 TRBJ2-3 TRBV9 CASSVGTGVTDTQYF
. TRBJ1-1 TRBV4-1 CASSQAGLISKNTEAFF
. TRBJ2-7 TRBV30 CAWSVLPRSSYEQYF
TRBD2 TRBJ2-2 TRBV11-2 CASALAGGPNTGELFF
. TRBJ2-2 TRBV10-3 CAISSGITGELFF
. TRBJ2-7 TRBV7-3 CASSLNPTVSYEQYF
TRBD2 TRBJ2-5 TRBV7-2 CASSFTSGGTETQYF
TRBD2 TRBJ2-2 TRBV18 CASSPGSILAGYINTGELFF
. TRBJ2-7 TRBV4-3 CASSQTSGQSYEQYF
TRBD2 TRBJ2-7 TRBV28 CASGGLAGSYEQYF
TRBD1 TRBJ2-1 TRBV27 CASRPGQGPYNEQFF
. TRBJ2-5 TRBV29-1 CSVIAPEAETQYF